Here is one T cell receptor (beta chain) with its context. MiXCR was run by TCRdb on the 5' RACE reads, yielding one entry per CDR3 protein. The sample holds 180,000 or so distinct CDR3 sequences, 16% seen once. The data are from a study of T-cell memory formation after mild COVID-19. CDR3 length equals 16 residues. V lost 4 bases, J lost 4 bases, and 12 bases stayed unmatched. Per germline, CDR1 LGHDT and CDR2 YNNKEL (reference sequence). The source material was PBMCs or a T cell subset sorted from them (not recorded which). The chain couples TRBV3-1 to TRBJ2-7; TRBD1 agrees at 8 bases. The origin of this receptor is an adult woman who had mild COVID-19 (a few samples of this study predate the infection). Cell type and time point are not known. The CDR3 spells CASSRKAGTGGYEQYF. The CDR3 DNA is TGTGCCAGCAGCCGCAAGGCCGGGACAGGAGGTTACGAGCAGTACTTC.